What follows are 10 T cell receptor beta chains derived from one specimen sequenced in a study of blood T cell repertoires in COVID-19 (dated by TCRdb to between 2020 and 2021). Receptor libraries were prepared by the immunoSEQ multiplex PCR assay. Sourced from immuneACCESS, this table was stored by TCRdb with only in-frame sequences that have V and J called. A share of the clones is absent; for the studies checked, an unresolved V gene accounts for under half, and the remainder has no known explanation. A total of about 310,000 clones appear in this sample, 75% to 90% of them only once. The ten largest make up around 1.9% of the sample. Sequenced: PBMCs or T cells enriched from blood (not recorded which). Receptors were obtained from a woman aged 30 to 39 who had been exposed to COVID-19.

The rearrangement links TRBV10-3 to TRBJ2-7, with D maybe TRBD2 (5 bases). The CDR3 is 15 amino acids. Trimming took off 4 bases at V and 0 bases at J, with 13 bases between the two ends. Germline V CDR1 and CDR2: ENHRY, SYGVKD. CDR3 sequence: CAISAAEGLSYEQYF. The CDR3 bases are TGTGCCATCAGTGCAGCGGAAGGCCTCTCCTACGAGCAGTACTTC.

The chain couples TRBV27 to TRBJ1-2; D is unclear. V was trimmed by 3 bases and J by 8 bases, leaving 16 bases between them. The V gene's germline CDR1 is MNHEY and CDR2 SMNVEV (reference sequence). The CDR3 runs 14 residues. CDR3 DNA sequence: TGTGCCAGCAGTTTTGCGGGTAGGATGAGCGGCTACACCTTC. Amino acid sequence: CASSFAGRMSGYTF.

This clone was found a few times. The chain carries TRBV28 and TRBJ1-2; 7 nucleotides agree with TRBD1. Germline V CDR1 and CDR2: MDHEN, SYDVKM. The trim removed 10 bases at V and 8 bases at J, leaving 19 bases unmatched. This CDR3 spans 15 amino acids. CDR3 amino acids: CATLSSRRGLRGYTF. CDR3 bases: TGTGCCACCCTCTCCTCACGCAGGGGGTTGCGAGGCTACACCTTC.

V is TRBV29-1 and J is TRBJ2-3; TRBD2 agrees at 11 bases. Germline loops: CDR1 SQVTM, CDR2 ANQGSEA. This CDR3 is 15 amino acids long. V lost 6 bases and J lost 3; bases outside the gene matches: 8. The CDR3 bases are TGCAGCGTCGATACTAGCGGGGGAGGAACAGATACGCAGTATTTT. Translating it yields CSVDTSGGGTDTQYF.

This clone was counted once. The rearrangement links TRBV13 to TRBJ1-6; D gene uncertain. V shed 2 bases and J shed 14 bases, with 13 bases lying between them. The germline V gene encodes CDR1 PRHDT and CDR2 FYEKMQ (reference sequence). This CDR3 spans 13 amino acids. The CDR3 reads CASSLSSFRSLHF. As DNA, the CDR3 is TGTGCCAGCAGCTTATCTAGCTTTAGGTCCCTCCACTTT.

The rearrangement joins TRBV2 to TRBJ1-6; D unclear. With 1 base removed from V and 7 bases from J, the gap between germline ends came to 11 bases. Germline CDR1 reads SNHLY; CDR2 reads FYNNEI. The CDR3 sequence is 15 residues long. CDR3 in amino acids: CASSEVRAKNSPLHF. In nucleotides, the CDR3 is TGTGCCAGCAGTGAAGTTAGAGCTAAGAATTCACCCCTCCACTTT. The full variable domain, with the rest looked up from reference TRBV2 and TRBJ1-6, is EPEVTQTPSHQVTQMGQEVILRCVPISNHLYFYWYRQILGQKVEFLVSFYNNEISEKSEIFDDQFSVERPDGSNFTLKIRSTKLEDSAMYFCASSEVRAKNSPLHFGNGTRLTVT.

The chain uses TRBV12-3 or TRBV12-4 and TRBJ1-6; D not resolved. With 9 bases removed from V and 0 bases from J, the gap between germline ends came to 6 bases. This CDR3 region has 13 residues. The CDR3 DNA sequence: TGTGCCAGTCCCGTCTCCTATAATTCACCCCTCCACTTT. Amino acid sequence: CASPVSYNSPLHF.

This clone showed up just a few times. V and J are TRBV7-9 and TRBJ1-1, with TRBD1 matching over 8 bases. The V gene's germline CDR1 is SEHNR and CDR2 FQNEAQ (reference sequence). This CDR3 spans 15 amino acids. V lost 5 bases to trimming and J lost 3 bases; unmatched junction nucleotides: 8. The CDR3 bases are TGTGCCAGCAGCCCTTCAGGGGGCCTTTACACTGAAGCTTTCTTT. It yields the protein CASSPSGGLYTEAFF.

This sequence joins TRBV9 and TRBJ1-1; 9 nucleotides match TRBD1. The junction had 13 bases not matched to a gene; V was cut back by 6 bases and J by 1 base. The germline V gene has CDR1 SGDLS and CDR2 YYNGEE. The CDR3 totals 17 residues. The CDR3 DNA reads as TGTGCCAGCAACAAAACCGGGACAGGGATGAGGAACACTGAAGCTTTCTTT. Translating gives CASNKTGTGMRNTEAFF.

The rearrangement links TRBV2 to TRBJ2-3; TRBD1 is a possible D gene (7 bases). From germline, CDR1 is SNHLY and CDR2 FYNNEI. The V end lost 11 bases, the J end lost 2 bases, and 26 bases lay between the germline ends. This CDR3 spans 17 amino acids. The CDR3, as DNA: TGTGCCGCGGAGGGCGGTCAGGGGGGAGAGGACACAGATACGCAGTATTTT. It codes for CAAEGGQGGEDTDTQYF.